One sample yielded the 31 T cell receptor beta chains listed below, sequenced in a study of shared clonotypes between healthy human individuals. The repertoire was sequenced with immunoSEQ multiplex PCR; TCRdb's copy has only in-frame clones and lacks some. The data hold approximately 2.3 million clones, with over 85% observed a single time. The material sequenced was naive CD4+ T cells from PBMCs. Subset meaning: CD45RA+ positively selected. The receptors were sampled from a man between 18 and 35 years old in good health. Some clones in this sample may be carry-over from other donors' samples.

As concerns this clone: The same CDR3 arises from other DNA sequences in this sample as well. The chain employs TRBV28 and TRBJ2-6; D remains ambiguous. V was pared by 8 bases and J by 0 bases, with 5 bases between. In germline, CDR1 is MDHEN, CDR2 SYDVKM. The CDR3 covers 13 residues. The DNA of the CDR3 is TGTGCCAGCCAAAGCTCTGGGGCCAACGTCCTGACTTTC. Its protein product is CASQSSGANVLTF. The variable domain in full, completed from reference TRBV28 and TRBJ2-6, reads DVKVTQSSRYLVKRTGEKVFLECVQDMDHENMFWYRQDPGLGLRLIYFSYDVKMKEKGDIPEGYSVSREKKERFSLILESASTNQTSMYLCASQSSGANVLTFGAGSRLTVL.

V is TRBV2 and J is TRBJ2-2, with D tentatively TRBD2 (6 bases). CDR1 is SNHLY and CDR2 is FYNNEI in the germline V gene. This CDR3 has 15 amino acids. V lost 3 bases and J lost 6, with 14 bases in between. This CDR3 is CASSDVSGGAGELFF. CDR3 DNA: TGTGCCAGCAGTGATGTAAGCGGCGGGGCCGGGGAGCTGTTTTTT.

In regard to this clone: This sample also contains other DNA sequences that code for the same CDR3. Written as DNA, the CDR3 is TGCGCCAGCAGCTCACTAGCGGGGGCTTACAATGAGCAGTTCTTC. Translated: CASSSLAGAYNEQFF. V usage is TRBV5-1 and J usage is TRBJ2-1; 11 bases line up with TRBD2. J lost 4 bases, V lost 3 bases, and 3 bases had no gene match. In germline, CDR1 is SGHRS, CDR2 YFSETQ. The CDR3 loop spans 15 amino acids. The full variable domain, rest sourced from reference TRBV5-1 and TRBJ2-1, is KAGVTQTPRYLIKTRGQQVTLSCSPISGHRSVSWYQQTPGQGLQFLFEYFSETQRNKGNFPGRFSGRQFSNSRSEMNVSTLELGDSALYLCASSSLAGAYNEQFFGPGTRLTVL.

This clone was observed once. J is TRBJ2-3 and V is TRBV7-2; TRBD1 agrees at 7 bases. The CDR3 runs to 14 residues. CDR1 and CDR2 (germline): SGHTA, FQGNSA. V dropped 0 bases and J dropped 4; count of bases not matched to a gene: 1. CDR3 protein: CASSLATGSDTQYF. The CDR3 coding sequence is TGTGCCAGCAGCTTAGCGACAGGGTCAGATACGCAGTATTTT.

The rearrangement joins TRBV6-5 to TRBJ1-1; D call uncertain. The CDR3 is made up of 13 amino acids. CDR1 is MNHEY and CDR2 is SVGAGI in the germline V gene. V dropped 8 bases and J dropped 1 base, with 11 bases sitting between them. The CDR3 here is CASLRTGNTEAFF. CDR3 DNA: TGTGCCAGCTTAAGAACTGGGAACACTGAAGCTTTCTTT.

The chain joins TRBV2 to TRBJ2-1; 10 bases fit TRBD2. J was trimmed by 9 bases and V by 6 bases; bases with no gene match: 5. Germline-derived CDR1 and CDR2 are SNHLY and FYNNEI. This CDR3 comprises 13 residues. The DNA for the CDR3 is TGTGCCAGCAGCGCCTTAGCGGGAGGTGAGCAGTTCTTC. This translates into CASSALAGGEQFF.

The chain joins TRBV28 to TRBJ2-1; D is possibly TRBD2 (5 bases). The CDR3 consists of 14 residues. CDR1 is MDHEN and CDR2 is SYDVKM in the germline V gene. The V gene lost 7 bases and the J gene lost 10 bases, with 20 bases spanning the gap. The CDR3 coding sequence is TGTGCCAGCAAGCGGTCTAGCCCTCCGGGAGAGCAGTTCTTC. Encoded protein: CASKRSSPPGEQFF.

The chain recombines TRBV12-5 with TRBJ2-1; TRBD2 agrees at 12 bases. The CDR3 has 15 amino acids. Germline loops: CDR1 LGHNT, CDR2 FRNRAP. The trim removed 7 bases at V and 8 bases at J, leaving 9 bases unmatched. The DNA for the CDR3 is TGTGCTAGTGCTAGCGGGAGGGCCGTGTTCGATGAGCAGTTCTTC. It translates to CASASGRAVFDEQFF.

The genes are TRBV7-3 and TRBJ2-1, with D unclear. The CDR3 length is 14 residues. Germline CDR1 SGHTA, CDR2 FQGTGA. V lost 1 base to trimming and J lost 8 bases, with 12 bases between them. Written as DNA, the CDR3 is TGTGCCAGCAGCTTAAGGCTCTTAGGCTATGAGCAGTTCTTC. Translation gives CASSLRLLGYEQFF.

The rearrangement uses TRBV7-2 and TRBJ2-5; D may correspond to TRBD1 or TRBD2 (6 bases each). This CDR3 region has 16 residues. V lost 1 base and J lost 7, with 19 bases in between. Germline values: CDR1 SGHTA, CDR2 FQGNSA. CDR3 sequence: CASSLVWGAGSGTQYF. The CDR3 DNA reads as TGTGCCAGCAGCTTAGTTTGGGGGGCAGGGTCAGGGACCCAGTACTTC.

The chain carries TRBV5-6 and TRBJ2-2, with TRBD1 identical over 11 bases. Germline assignment: CDR1 SGHDT and CDR2 YYEEEE. This CDR3 contains 15 residues. V shed 9 bases, J shed 6 bases, and the junction held 10 bases outside the gene matches. For the CDR3, the DNA is TGTGCCACCAATATAGGACAGGGGGCCTCCGGGGAGCTGTTTTTT. This translates into CATNIGQGASGELFF.

This clone was recorded a few times. The chain carries TRBV10-3 and TRBJ1-5; no clear D. Trimming removed 4 bases from V and 0 bases from J, with 4 bases in between. CDR3 length: 13 amino acids. Germline CDR1 and CDR2: ENHRY and SYGVKD. DNA of the CDR3: TGTGCCATCAGTGGGCTTAGCAATCAGCCCCAGCATTTT. Residues: CAISGLSNQPQHF.

The chain carries TRBV18 and TRBJ2-1; D is possibly TRBD1 (6 bases). The germline gives CDR1 KGHSH, CDR2 LQKENI. The V end lost 4 bases, the J end lost 6 bases, and 16 bases lay between the germline ends. The CDR3 is made up of 15 amino acids. The CDR3 protein is CASSRSQGGPNEQFF. The CDR3 DNA sequence: TGTGCCAGCTCACGATCACAAGGGGGACCCAATGAGCAGTTCTTC.

This rearrangement joins TRBV28 to TRBJ1-1; the D is unclear. The V gene's germline CDR1 is MDHEN and CDR2 SYDVKM. The V gene lost 3 bases and the J gene lost 4 bases, with 15 bases spanning the gap. The CDR3 consists of 15 residues. The CDR3, as DNA: TGTGCCAGCAGTTTGGTTCGGGCGTTGAGCACTGAAGCTTTCTTT. Residues: CASSLVRALSTEAFF. Looking up the rest from reference TRBV28 and TRBJ1-1 gives the full variable domain: DVKVTQSSRYLVKRTGEKVFLECVQDMDHENMFWYRQDPGLGLRLIYFSYDVKMKEKGDIPEGYSVSREKKERFSLILESASTNQTSMYLCASSLVRALSTEAFFGQGTRLTVV.

The V call is TRBV2, the J call TRBJ1-5; D not certain. The CDR3 totals 14 residues. The germline V gene encodes CDR1 SNHLY and CDR2 FYNNEI. The ends were cut back, 1 base at V and 0 bases at J, with 4 bases in the middle. In DNA, the CDR3 is TGTGCCAGCAGTGAAGGGGTTAGCAATCAGCCCCAGCATTTT. This gives the protein CASSEGVSNQPQHF.

The rearrangement joins TRBV6-1 to TRBJ1-5; D is uncertain. This CDR3 is built from 15 residues. The V end lost 4 bases, the J end lost 3 bases, and 13 bases lay between the germline ends. The germline CDR1 and CDR2 sequences are MNHNS and SASEGT. Here the CDR3 DNA reads TGTGCCAGCAGTGGCCCCCGGGCCTTCAATCAGCCCCAGCATTTT. Translating gives CASSGPRAFNQPQHF.

The V gene is TRBV5-3, the J gene TRBJ1-1; 11 bases align to TRBD1. TRBV5-3 qualifies as an ORF whose function is uncertain. V trimming: 2 bases; J trimming: 6 bases; junction bases outside the gene matches: 21. The CDR3 contains 20 residues. The CDR3 protein is CARSFGEVGTGGGMGPEAFF. CDR3 nucleotide sequence: TGTGCCAGAAGCTTCGGGGAGGTAGGGACAGGGGGTGGAATGGGACCTGAAGCTTTCTTT.

The chain couples TRBV28 to TRBJ1-2; no firm D call. The CDR3 is made up of 16 amino acids. The V gene lost 5 bases and the J gene lost 2 bases, with 18 bases spanning the gap. The germline V gene has CDR1 MDHEN and CDR2 SYDVKM. In DNA, the CDR3 is TGTGCCAGCAGTGCCCGTACGTGGATCCGAAACTATGGCTACACCTTC. This encodes CASSARTWIRNYGYTF.

This chain links TRBV5-4 with TRBJ1-1; 7 nucleotides line up with TRBD1. The CDR3 spans 12 residues. After removal of 4 bases from V and 7 bases from J, the junction contained 4 bases not matched to a gene. CDR1 is SGHNT and CDR2 is YYREEE in the germline V gene (reference sequence). CDR3: CASSRGTDEAFF. In DNA form, the CDR3 reads TGTGCCAGCAGCCGAGGGACAGATGAAGCTTTCTTT.

The V and J genes are TRBV7-2 and TRBJ2-3; 8 bases agree with TRBD1. The germline gives CDR1 SGHTA, CDR2 FQGNSA. Trimming took 1 base from V and 4 from J; bases not matched to a gene: 4. The CDR3 sequence is 15 residues long. The CDR3 is CASSLEGQASDTQYF. The CDR3 coding sequence is TGTGCCAGCAGCTTAGAGGGACAGGCGTCAGATACGCAGTATTTT.

The V gene is TRBV19, the J gene TRBJ2-5; 13 bases fit TRBD2. The CDR3 is 15 amino acids. Losses at the gene ends were 4 bases for V and 5 bases for J; bases not matched to a gene: 4. The V gene's germline CDR1 is LNHDA and CDR2 SQIVND (reference sequence). CDR3: CASSRTSGSPETQYF. CDR3 in DNA: TGTGCCAGTAGTAGGACTAGCGGGAGTCCGGAGACCCAGTACTTC.

The chain carries TRBV9 and TRBJ2-7; D perhaps matches TRBD2 (5 bases). The germline CDR1 and CDR2 sequences are SGDLS and YYNGEE. The length of the CDR3 is 14 residues. V was shortened by 0 bases and J by 2 bases, with 9 bases between the two germline ends. In DNA, the CDR3 is TGTGCCAGCAGCGTAGAGGACTGGCCCTACGAGCAGTACTTC. Protein product: CASSVEDWPYEQYF. Full variable domain (outside the CDR3, taken from reference TRBV9 and TRBJ2-7): DSGVTQTPKHLITATGQRVTLRCSPRSGDLSVYWYQQSLDQGLQFLIQYYNGEERAKGNILERFSAQQFPDLHSELNLSSLELGDSALYFCASSVEDWPYEQYFGPGTRLTVT.

This CDR3 reads CASSQLGLAGGTDTQYF. The CDR3 bases are TGCGCCAGCAGCCAACTCGGACTAGCGGGAGGCACAGATACGCAGTATTTT. The chain is built from TRBV4-1 and TRBJ2-3, with TRBD2 matching 13 bases. The CDR3 runs to 17 residues. Per germline, CDR1 MGHRA and CDR2 YSYEKL. The V segment lost 2 bases and the J segment 1 base; nucleotides outside the gene matches: 3.

Concerning this clone: The same CDR3 arises from other DNA sequences in this sample as well. This chain links TRBV7-3 with TRBJ2-3, with 8 nucleotides matching TRBD2. The CDR3 has 15 amino acids. Trimming at V came to 2 bases and at J to 2 bases, leaving 3 bases not matched to a gene. The germline V gene encodes CDR1 SGHTA and CDR2 FQGTGA. CDR3 sequence: CASSLSGGSTDTQYF. The DNA of the CDR3 is TGTGCCAGCAGCTTATCGGGAGGGTCCACAGATACGCAGTATTTT.

The CDR3 reads CARSGRYQPQHF. Here the CDR3 DNA reads TGTGCCAGAAGTGGGCGTTACCAGCCCCAGCATTTT. This chain links TRBV5-3 with TRBJ1-5; no reliable D call. TRBV5-3 is identified as an open reading frame with a role that is uncertain. The CDR3 has 12 residues. V was trimmed by 5 bases and J by 7 bases, leaving 10 bases between them.

The chain combines TRBV5-1 with TRBJ1-5; D is unclear. Trimming pared 2 bases from V and 2 bases from J, leaving 8 bases between. The CDR3 sequence is 14 residues long. CDR1 is SGHRS and CDR2 is YFSETQ in the germline V gene. This chain's CDR3 is CASSFIPGNQPQHF. The CDR3 coding sequence is TGCGCCAGCAGCTTCATCCCGGGCAATCAGCCCCAGCATTTT.

Of note for this clone: This sample also contains other DNA sequences that code for the same CDR3. V gene TRBV28 combines with J gene TRBJ1-2; D remains ambiguous. The CDR3 sequence is 12 residues long. The germline gives CDR1 MDHEN, CDR2 SYDVKM. V lost 6 bases, J lost 4 bases, and 9 bases lay in between. This CDR3 is CASSSGSYGYTF. Written as DNA, the CDR3 is TGTGCCAGCAGCTCGGGGAGCTATGGCTACACCTTC.

V is TRBV6-5 and J is TRBJ2-1; 13 bases agree with TRBD2. CDR1 is MNHEY and CDR2 is SVGAGI in the germline V gene. The CDR3 is 13 residues long. J was trimmed by 13 bases and V by 4 bases; bases with no gene match: 4. The DNA of the CDR3 is TGTGCCAGCAGTTGGACTAGCGGGAGATACCAGTTCTTC. It translates to CASSWTSGRYQFF.

The chain recombines TRBV5-5 with TRBJ2-2; D may be TRBD2 (5 bases). V gave up 0 bases and J gave up 0 bases, with 9 bases separating them. Germline assignment: CDR1 SGHKS and CDR2 YYEKEE (reference sequence). The CDR3 is 16 amino acids. The CDR3 bases are TGTGCCAGCAGCTTGGTAGGGAGCTCGAACACCGGGGAGCTGTTTTTT. This codes for CASSLVGSSNTGELFF.

V and J are TRBV15 and TRBJ2-7; no clear D gene. Germline V CDR1 and CDR2: LNHNV, YYDKDF (reference sequence). This CDR3 is 13 amino acids long. V was shortened by 0 bases and J by 3 bases, with 6 bases between the two germline ends. Here the CDR3 reads CATSRDFYYEQYF. In nucleotides, the CDR3 is TGTGCCACCAGCAGAGATTTTTACTACGAGCAGTACTTC.

The gene calls are TRBV19 and TRBJ2-3; D is possibly TRBD2 (6 bases). This CDR3 is built from 13 residues. The V end lost 3 bases, the J end lost 5 bases, and 9 bases lay between the germline ends. Germline V gene data show CDR1 as LNHDA and CDR2 as SQIVND (reference sequence). CDR3 sequence: CASSIEAGDTQYF. In DNA form, the CDR3 reads TGTGCCAGTAGTATCGAAGCGGGAGATACGCAGTATTTT.